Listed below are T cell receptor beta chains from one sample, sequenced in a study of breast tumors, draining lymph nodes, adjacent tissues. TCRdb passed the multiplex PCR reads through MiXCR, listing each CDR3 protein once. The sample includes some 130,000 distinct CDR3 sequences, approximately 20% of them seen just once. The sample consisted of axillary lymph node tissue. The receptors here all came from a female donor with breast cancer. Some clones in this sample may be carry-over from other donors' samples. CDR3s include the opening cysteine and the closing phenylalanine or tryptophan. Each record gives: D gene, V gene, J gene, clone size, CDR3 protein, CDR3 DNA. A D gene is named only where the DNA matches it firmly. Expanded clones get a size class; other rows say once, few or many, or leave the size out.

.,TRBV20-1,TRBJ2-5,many,CSAGGSWETQYF,TGCAGTGCAGGTGGTAGTTGGGAGACCCAGTACTTC
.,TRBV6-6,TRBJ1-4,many,CASSYSGTNEKLFF,TGTGCCAGCAGTTACTCGGGGACAAATGAAAAACTGTTTTTT
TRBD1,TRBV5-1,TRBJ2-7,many,CASSLARTGAVYEQYF,TGCGCCAGCAGCTTGGCCAGGACAGGGGCCGTTTACGAGCAGTACTTC
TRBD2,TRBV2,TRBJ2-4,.,CASSVLAGAKNIQYF,TGTGCCAGCAGTGTACTAGCGGGAGCCAAAAACATTCAGTACTTC
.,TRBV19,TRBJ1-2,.,CASSIGANYGYTF,TGTGCCAGTAGTATTGGCGCTAACTATGGCTACACCTTC
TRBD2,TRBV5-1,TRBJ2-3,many,CASSSLTSGGVADTQYF,TGCGCCAGCAGCTCCCTAACTAGCGGGGGAGTCGCAGATACGCAGTATTTT
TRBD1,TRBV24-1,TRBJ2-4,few,CATSDGTGGMAKNIQYF,TGTGCCACCAGTGATGGGACAGGGGGTATGGCCAAAAACATTCAGTACTTC
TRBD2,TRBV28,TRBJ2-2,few,CASRTSGANTGELFF,TGTGCCAGCAGGACTAGCGGGGCGAACACCGGGGAGCTGTTTTTT
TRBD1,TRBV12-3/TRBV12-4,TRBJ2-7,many,CASNEGQGSSYEQYF,TGTGCCAGCAATGAAGGACAGGGGAGCTCCTACGAGCAGTACTTC
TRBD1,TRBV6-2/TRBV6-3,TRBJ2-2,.,CASPGQGANTGELFF,TGTGCCAGTCCGGGACAGGGGGCTAACACCGGGGAGCTGTTTTTT